The 20 T cell receptor beta chains listed next were all sequenced from one sample in a study of brain metastases from non-small cell lung cancer. TCRdb keeps only in-frame clones here, not all; method: immunoSEQ multiplex PCR. Of almost 450 clones in the sample, 70% to 90% are singletons; the top ten hold 25% to 35%. Sequenced sample: tissue from a brain metastasis. These receptors came from a donor at least 40 years old with non-small cell lung cancer.

The rearrangement uses TRBV6-5 and TRBJ2-2, with no clear D. The CDR3 contains 15 residues. Germline V lookup: CDR1 MNHEY, CDR2 SVGAGI. V lost 2 bases to trimming and J lost 5 bases, with 12 bases between them. CDR3 DNA: TGTGCCAGCAGTTACACCCCTAGTGGGACCGGGGAGCTGTTTTTT. Protein product: CASSYTPSGTGELFF.

The chain has TRBV27 and TRBJ2-3, with TRBD2 matching over 11 bases. CDR3 length equals 16 residues. Germline V gene lookup returns CDR1 MNHEY and CDR2 SMNVEV (reference sequence). V shed 5 bases and J 11 bases; nucleotides not matched to a gene: 15. Written as DNA, the CDR3 is TGTGCCAGCAGTCCTCGACTAGCGGGAACCCCCCGGGAGCAGTATTTT. This sequence encodes CASSPRLAGTPREQYF.

The V gene is TRBV5-4, the J gene TRBJ2-3; TRBD2 is a possible D gene (6 bases). CDR1 is SGHNT and CDR2 is YYREEE in the germline V gene (reference sequence). The CDR3 totals 14 residues. Trimming pared 0 bases from V and 4 bases from J, leaving 9 bases between. The CDR3 here is CASSLGGEPDTQYF. In DNA form, the CDR3 reads TGTGCCAGCAGCTTGGGGGGGGAGCCAGATACGCAGTATTTT.

The chain has TRBV3-1 (or the pseudogene TRBV3-2) and TRBJ1-3; no clear D. The CDR3 extends over 14 amino acids. V was shortened by 1 base and J by 2 bases, with 6 bases between the two germline ends. Per the germline V gene, CDR1 is LGHDT and CDR2 is YNNKEL (reference sequence). CDR3 amino acids: CASSQGAAGNTIYF. CDR3 sequence (DNA): TGTGCCAGCAGCCAAGGGGCCGCTGGAAACACCATATATTTT.

The genes are TRBV18 and TRBJ2-1, with D perhaps TRBD2 (6 bases). Trimming removed 2 bases at V and 5 bases at J, with 7 bases between. CDR3 length: 13 amino acids. Germline CDR1 is KGHSH and CDR2 is LQKENI. The CDR3 here is CASSPLADNEQFF. CDR3 nucleotide sequence: TGTGCCAGCTCACCATTAGCGGACAATGAGCAGTTCTTC.

CDR3 protein: CASSYLAGVDTDTQYF. As DNA, the CDR3 is TGTGCCAGCAGTTACTTAGCGGGAGTTGACACAGATACGCAGTATTTT. The chain uses TRBV6-5 and TRBJ2-3, with 9 nucleotides matching TRBD2. CDR1 MNHEY and CDR2 SVGAGI come from the germline V gene. CDR3 length equals 16 residues. V lost 1 base and J lost 2; bases outside the gene matches: 4.

The chain couples TRBV9 to TRBJ2-3; no clear D. Trimming shortened V by 0 bases and J by 2 bases, and 10 bases separated the two germline ends. This CDR3 has 15 amino acids. Per the germline V gene, CDR1 is SGDLS and CDR2 is YYNGEE. The CDR3 reads CASSVGSINTDTQYF. CDR3 coding DNA: TGTGCCAGCAGCGTAGGATCCATCAACACAGATACGCAGTATTTT.

The V gene is TRBV6-5, the J gene TRBJ1-1; D gene unclear. From germline, CDR1 is MNHEY and CDR2 SVGAGI. The length of the CDR3 is 11 residues. V gave up 7 bases and J gave up 8 bases, with 11 bases separating them. The chain's CDR3 is CASTLTPEAFF. CDR3 coding DNA: TGTGCCAGCACCCTCACCCCCGAAGCTTTCTTT.

This chain uses TRBV4-1 with TRBJ2-6; the D gene is possibly TRBD1 (5 bases). Germline CDR1 is MGHRA and CDR2 is YSYEKL. The CDR3 runs 18 residues. V dropped 4 bases and J dropped 0 bases, with 16 bases sitting between them. The chain's CDR3 is CASSPRWGSFSGANVLTF. CDR3 bases: TGCGCCAGCAGCCCCCGTTGGGGCAGCTTCTCTGGGGCCAACGTCCTGACTTTC.

In this sample, this clone turned up once. The chain links TRBV19 to TRBJ2-5, with TRBD2 identical over 8 bases. The germline CDR1 and CDR2 sequences are LNHDA and SQIVND (reference sequence). V lost 4 bases and J lost 5; bases outside the gene matches: 6. The CDR3 sequence is 14 residues long. The CDR3 bases are TGTGCCAGTAGTAGGGCGGGGGGCACCGAGACCCAGTACTTC. This gives the protein CASSRAGGTETQYF.

The sample holds one count of this clone. The V gene is TRBV28, the J gene TRBJ2-2; 9 bases are shared with TRBD1. Germline trimming cut 4 bases from V and 1 base from J; bases unmatched to any gene: 7. The germline gives CDR1 MDHEN, CDR2 SYDVKM. This CDR3 is 17 amino acids long. The DNA for the CDR3 is TGTGCCAGCAGTTCACAGGGGGCGATAAGGAACACCGGGGAGCTGTTTTTT. Amino acid sequence: CASSSQGAIRNTGELFF.

This chain uses TRBV5-1 with TRBJ2-2, with 7 positions matching TRBD2. CDR1 and CDR2 from the germline V gene are SGHRS and YFSETQ. CDR3 length: 16 residues. Trimming removed 0 bases from V and 1 base from J; junction bases left unmatched: 3. The chain's CDR3 is CASSLAASGNTGELFF. CDR3 coding DNA: TGCGCCAGCAGCTTGGCGGCTAGCGGGAACACCGGGGAGCTGTTTTTT.

The CDR3 loop reads CASSLSFWHHQPQHF. DNA for the CDR3: TGTGCCAGCAGCCTTAGTTTTTGGCATCATCAGCCCCAGCATTTT. V usage is TRBV3-1 (or the pseudogene TRBV3-2) and J usage is TRBJ1-5, with D unresolved. V was cut by 4 bases and J by 5 bases, with 15 bases left in between. The germline CDR1 and CDR2 sequences are LGHDT and YNNKEL (reference sequence). The CDR3 has 15 amino acids.

The V call is TRBV5-4, the J call TRBJ2-2; 9 nucleotides line up with TRBD1. Germline values: CDR1 SGHNT, CDR2 YYREEE (reference sequence). The CDR3 has 16 amino acids. The V gene end was trimmed by 4 bases and the J gene end by 5 bases; junction bases not matched to a gene: 9. The CDR3 loop is CASSTRGQGRTGELFF. CDR3 DNA: TGTGCCAGCAGCACCCGGGGACAGGGTCGTACCGGGGAGCTGTTTTTT.

The V and J genes are TRBV24-1 and TRBJ2-1; 9 bases are shared with TRBD1. The germline CDR1 and CDR2 sequences are KGHDR and SFDVKD. Trimming took 4 bases from V and 4 from J; bases not matched to a gene: 4. This CDR3 is 15 amino acids long. DNA of the CDR3: TGTGCCACCAGTGAGTCCGGGACAGGGTACAATGAGCAGTTCTTC. Protein: CATSESGTGYNEQFF.

The genes are TRBV4-1 and TRBJ2-5, with D possibly being TRBD2 (5 bases). The germline V and J ends were trimmed by 4 bases and 1 base, with 13 bases remaining between them. The CDR3 length is 15 residues. Germline V gene data show CDR1 as MGHRA and CDR2 as YSYEKL. The CDR3 bases are TGCGCCAGCAGCCCGAGGGAAGGGATCCAAGAGACCCAGTACTTC. Translated, it gives CASSPREGIQETQYF.

The genes are TRBV9 and TRBJ2-3; the D is unclear. The CDR3 sequence is 13 residues long. V lost 0 bases and J lost 0, with 2 bases in between. CDR1 and CDR2 (germline): SGDLS, YYNGEE. The CDR3 DNA sequence: TGTGCCAGCAGCGTAGGAAGCACAGATACGCAGTATTTT. This encodes CASSVGSTDTQYF. The full variable domain, with the rest looked up from reference TRBV9 and TRBJ2-3, is DSGVTQTPKHLITATGQRVTLRCSPRSGDLSVYWYQQSLDQGLQFLIQYYNGEERAKGNILERFSAQQFPDLHSELNLSSLELGDSALYFCASSVGSTDTQYFGPGTRLTVL.

The chain links TRBV12-3 or TRBV12-4 to TRBJ2-2; D ambiguous. CDR3 length: 13 residues. V was pared by 6 bases and J by 7 bases, with 12 bases between. Here the CDR3 reads CASSTQSGGELFF. The CDR3 DNA sequence: TGTGCCAGCAGCACCCAGAGTGGCGGGGAGCTGTTTTTT.

This clone has only a few counts. The chain links TRBV21-1 to TRBJ2-7; the table assigns TRBD1, which was not confirmed against the DNA. TRBV21-1 is a pseudogene. The CDR3 sequence is 19 residues long. The chain's CDR3 is CASSKGNLRAGGSSYEQYF. In nucleotides, the CDR3 is TGTGCCAGCAGCAAAGGTAATCTCCGGGCAGGGGGGTCGTCCTACGAGCAGTACTTC.

This clone has more than one count but fewer than ten. The CDR3 here is CARDRENNEQFF. As DNA, the CDR3 is TGTGCCAGGGACAGGGAAAACAATGAGCAGTTCTTC. The chain links TRBV2 to TRBJ2-1, with 8 bases that match TRBD1. From germline, CDR1 is SNHLY and CDR2 FYNNEI. This CDR3 is built from 12 residues. Germline trimming cut 9 bases from V and 5 bases from J; bases unmatched to any gene: 3. Looking up the rest from reference TRBV2 and TRBJ2-1 gives the full variable domain: EPEVTQTPSHQVTQMGQEVILRCVPISNHLYFYWYRQILGQKVEFLVSFYNNEISEKSEIFDDQFSVERPDGSNFTLKIRSTKLEDSAMYFCARDRENNEQFFGPGTRLTVL.